This TCR beta chain is drawn from a study of neurological immune-mediated disorders. This clonotype was observed many times. Its antigen is currently unknown. TCRdb itself ran the 5' RACE reads through MiXCR, one entry per CDR3 protein. The sample contains under 90,000 distinct CDR3 sequences, around 10% of which appear only once. Study-wide points: No CDR3 amino acid sequences were shared by expanded clones across subjects, suggesting private repertoires in all groups.

The CDR3 length is 13 residues. V shed 4 bases and J shed 7 bases, with 14 bases lying between them. Germline lookup yields CDR1 SQVTM and CDR2 ANQGSEA. The sample comprised PBMCs. This sequence was found in a man aged 40-49 years in good health. The chain joins TRBV29-1 to TRBJ2-1; D is unclear. The CDR3 spells CSVGRQVTNEQFF. The CDR3 nucleotides are TGCAGCGTTGGCAGGCAGGTTACAAATGAGCAGTTCTTC.